The T cell receptor beta chain under discussion was sequenced for a study of long-term antiretroviral therapy in people with HIV. Study as a whole: About a decade before 2015, the earliest samples were taken when ART was typically delayed.

In the case of this clone: Its antigen remains unidentified.

Study-wide points: No data were available on ART adherence, viral resistance or therapy changes.

Every participant gave one or more pre-ART and two or more post-ART PBMC samples. Per germline, CDR1 MNHEY and CDR2 SVGAGI. Trimming took off 0 bases at V and 2 bases at J, with 9 bases between the two ends. The CDR3 loop spans 15 amino acids. Samples were assayed with immunoSEQ v3.0 at survey level. Measured with immunoSEQ multiplex PCR; TCRdb has only the in-frame clones, and not every one. The sample shows about 13,000 clones, about 78% of them seen only once. Sequencing used unsorted PBMCs, obtained 1.3 years after starting antiretroviral therapy. V usage is TRBV6-5 and J usage is TRBJ2-3, with D perhaps being TRBD1 or TRBD2 (5 bases each). The origin of this receptor is a woman under 30 with HIV. In DNA form, the CDR3 reads TGTGCCAGCAGTTACTCTTCGGGGCCCACAGATACGCAGTATTTT. This sequence encodes CASSYSSGPTDTQYF.